The 22 T cell receptor beta chains below were found in one sample sequenced in a study of blood T cell repertoires in COVID-19. Profiled with immunoSEQ multiplex PCR; TCRdb holds only in-frame clones, not every one. Of some 270,000 clones listed, 85% are singletons. The sequenced sample was PBMCs or T cells enriched from blood (not recorded which). The receptors originated from a woman aged 50 to 60 with acute COVID-19.

The gene calls are TRBV7-9 and TRBJ2-1, with D possibly matching TRBD1 (6 bases). The germline gives CDR1 SEHNR, CDR2 FQNEAQ (reference sequence). This CDR3 region has 15 residues. Trimming removed 5 bases from V and 4 bases from J, with 15 bases in between. CDR3 sequence (DNA): TGTGCCAGCAGCGGGGGCAGGGGTGTTTACAATGAGCAGTTCTTC. Translating it yields CASSGGRGVYNEQFF.

This chain's CDR3 is CASSLEGANSPLHF. The CDR3 nucleotides are TGTGCCAGCAGCTTGGAGGGGGCCAATTCACCCCTCCACTTT. This chain joins TRBV5-6 and TRBJ1-6; 7 bases align to TRBD1. Trimming removed 0 bases from V and 7 bases from J; junction bases left unmatched: 1. There are 14 residues in the CDR3. Germline CDR1 reads SGHDT; CDR2 reads YYEEEE.

The genes are TRBV30 and TRBJ1-5; 11 nucleotides line up with TRBD1. The CDR3 runs 16 residues. Unmatched junction bases numbered 16, after V lost 4 bases and J lost 11 bases. Looked up from germline, CDR1 is GTSNPN and CDR2 is SVGIG (reference sequence). The CDR3 region is CAWTFSDRGQGMAQHF. The CDR3 DNA reads as TGTGCCTGGACCTTCTCGGACAGGGGGCAGGGAATGGCCCAGCATTTT.

This clone has a handful of counts. This chain joins TRBV5-6 and TRBJ1-1, with 7 bases fitting TRBD1. V trimming: 6 bases; J trimming: 5 bases; junction bases outside the gene matches: 13. This CDR3 is built from 15 residues. In germline, CDR1 is SGHDT, CDR2 YYEEEE. The CDR3 DNA follows: TGTGCCAGCACTGGGGGACAGCTGGATGGGACTGAAGCTTTCTTT. Encoded protein: CASTGGQLDGTEAFF.

The genes are TRBV14 and TRBJ2-7; D not resolved. The germline V and J ends were trimmed by 5 bases and 3 bases, with 11 bases remaining between them. Germline V gene data show CDR1 as SGHDN and CDR2 as FVKESK. The CDR3 has 13 residues. CDR3 in amino acids: CASSTDFNYEQYF. The DNA of the CDR3 is TGTGCCAGCAGCACCGACTTCAACTACGAGCAGTACTTC.

The V call is TRBV5-5, the J call TRBJ1-3; no definite D call. Trimming stripped 4 bases from V and 0 bases from J, with 5 bases between. The CDR3 consists of 13 residues. Germline lookup yields CDR1 SGHKS and CDR2 YYEKEE (reference sequence). The DNA of the CDR3 is TGTGCCAGCAGCCGGAGCTCTGGAAACACCATATATTTT. Its translation is CASSRSSGNTIYF.

The gene calls are TRBV6-6 and TRBJ1-6; D might be TRBD1 (6 bases). The V end lost 7 bases, the J end lost 10 bases, and 17 bases lay between the germline ends. This CDR3 region has 14 residues. CDR1 is MNHNY, CDR2 SVGAGI, per germline (reference sequence). Here the CDR3 DNA reads TGTGCCAGCACCAAGGACAGTCTTTCCTCACCCCTCCACTTT. Its protein is CASTKDSLSSPLHF.

This chain links TRBV30 with TRBJ2-7; TRBD1 might be the D (5 bases). The germline V gene encodes CDR1 GTSNPN and CDR2 SVGIG (reference sequence). Trimming left V 0 bases short and J 6 bases short, with 9 bases between. This CDR3 is 12 amino acids long. CDR3 loop: CAWSVGVGEQYF. In DNA, the CDR3 is TGTGCCTGGAGTGTAGGGGTGGGCGAGCAGTACTTC.

The chain links TRBV2 to TRBJ1-2; D gene ambiguous. The CDR3 is 14 amino acids. V lost 1 base and J 7 bases, leaving 13 bases between the germline ends. The germline V gene encodes CDR1 SNHLY and CDR2 FYNNEI. CDR3 sequence reads: CASSEGGLTRGYTF. CDR3 bases: TGTGCCAGCAGTGAAGGAGGGTTGACCCGTGGCTACACCTTC. Full variable domain (remainder filled in from reference TRBV2 and TRBJ1-2): EPEVTQTPSHQVTQMGQEVILRCVPISNHLYFYWYRQILGQKVEFLVSFYNNEISEKSEIFDDQFSVERPDGSNFTLKIRSTKLEDSAMYFCASSEGGLTRGYTFGSGTRLTVV.

This clone is a singleton in its sample. The chain carries TRBV19 and TRBJ1-1, with D maybe TRBD1 (5 bases). Germline CDR1 reads LNHDA; CDR2 reads SQIVND (reference sequence). V lost 5 bases, J lost 5 bases, and 18 bases lay in between. The CDR3 runs 15 residues. CDR3 sequence reads: CASSLAGRRYTEAFF. The DNA of the CDR3 is TGTGCCAGTAGTCTAGCAGGGAGGCGGTATACTGAAGCTTTCTTT.

This chain uses TRBV6-5 with TRBJ2-3, with D tentatively TRBD1 (5 bases). The CDR3 runs 14 residues. Trimming took off 2 bases at V and 8 bases at J, with 14 bases between the two ends. Germline V gene lookup returns CDR1 MNHEY and CDR2 SVGAGI. CDR3: CASSYDLGLGTQYF. In DNA form, the CDR3 reads TGTGCCAGCAGTTACGACCTGGGGCTTGGTACGCAGTATTTT.

Only one count was recorded for this clone. This sequence joins TRBV4-1 and TRBJ1-1; tentatively, D is TRBD1 (6 bases). CDR1 is MGHRA and CDR2 is YSYEKL in the germline V gene. The V and J ends lost 4 bases and 3 bases respectively, with 18 bases between them. This CDR3 region has 16 residues. CDR3 DNA sequence: TGCGCCAGCAGCCCAGATTACAGGGAAGGGGACACTGAAGCTTTCTTT. This gives the protein CASSPDYREGDTEAFF.

This chain uses TRBV5-1 with TRBJ1-6; 8 bases map to TRBD1. The trim removed 4 bases at V and 3 bases at J, leaving 3 bases unmatched. Germline-derived CDR1 and CDR2 are SGHRS and YFSETQ. This CDR3 comprises 15 residues. The CDR3, as DNA: TGCGCCAGCAGCCTCACAGGGGGCTATAATTCACCCCTCCACTTT. This gives the protein CASSLTGGYNSPLHF.

The rearrangement joins TRBV4-1 to TRBJ1-1; no firm D call. The CDR3 runs to 16 residues. Looked up from germline, CDR1 is MGHRA and CDR2 is YSYEKL. Trimming pared 1 base from V and 0 bases from J, leaving 12 bases between. The CDR3 nucleotides read TGCGCCAGCAGCCAAGGGAGGGCACGCTTGAACACTGAAGCTTTCTTT. Protein product: CASSQGRARLNTEAFF.

The chain recombines TRBV7-2 with TRBJ1-2; 10 bases are shared with TRBD1. V gave up 2 bases and J gave up 8 bases; unmatched junction bases: 5. The germline gives CDR1 SGHTA, CDR2 FQGNSA. This CDR3 spans 14 amino acids. In nucleotides, the CDR3 is TGTGCCAGCAGCTTAAGGGACAGGGGATTCGGCTACACCTTC. It is translated as CASSLRDRGFGYTF.

This sequence joins TRBV30 and TRBJ1-2; D perhaps matches TRBD1 (5 bases). CDR1 GTSNPN and CDR2 SVGIG come from the germline V gene (reference sequence). The CDR3 extends over 12 amino acids. Trimming pared 0 bases from V and 8 bases from J, leaving 10 bases between. The CDR3 DNA sequence: TGTGCCTGGAGTGTAAGGGACTCGGGCTACACCTTC. It codes for CAWSVRDSGYTF.

As concerns this clone: Other DNA variants within this sample encode the same CDR3. This chain uses TRBV6-5 with TRBJ1-1, with 8 positions matching TRBD1. CDR3 size: 15 residues. CDR1 MNHEY and CDR2 SVGAGI come from the germline V gene. With V trimmed by 4 bases and J by 3 bases, 7 bases remained unmatched. The DNA of the CDR3 is TGTGCCAGCAGTTCGACAGGGGCTACATACACTGAAGCTTTCTTT. As protein: CASSSTGATYTEAFF.

The rearrangement joins TRBV19 to TRBJ1-2; D is unclear. Germline lookup yields CDR1 LNHDA and CDR2 SQIVND (reference sequence). V was cut by 7 bases and J by 6 bases, with 12 bases left in between. The CDR3 covers 12 residues. The CDR3 sequence is CASNLGVDGYTF. DNA of the CDR3: TGTGCCAGTAACCTCGGGGTGGATGGCTACACCTTC.

This clone appeared many times. The genes are TRBV5-1 and TRBJ2-5; D may be TRBD1 (5 bases). Trimming took off 1 base at V and 3 bases at J, with 13 bases between the two ends. CDR3 length equals 15 residues. The germline CDR1 and CDR2 sequences are SGHRS and YFSETQ. The CDR3 coding sequence is TGCGCCAGCAGCTTGCTGTGGGGCACTGAAGAGACCCAGTACTTC. Translated, it gives CASSLLWGTEETQYF.

The chain uses TRBV11-2 and TRBJ2-3, with 7 positions matching TRBD1. The CDR3 length is 13 residues. The V gene end was trimmed by 5 bases and the J gene end by 6 bases; junction bases not matched to a gene: 5. The germline CDR1 and CDR2 sequences are SGHAT and FQNNGV. CDR3 residues: CASSRDRSDTQYF. The CDR3 bases are TGTGCCAGCAGCCGGGACAGATCTGATACGCAGTATTTT.

The chain has TRBV19 and TRBJ1-1, with D maybe TRBD1 (6 bases). With 3 bases removed from V and 3 bases from J, the gap between germline ends came to 8 bases. Germline V gene data show CDR1 as LNHDA and CDR2 as SQIVND (reference sequence). The CDR3 sequence is 13 residues long. For the CDR3, the DNA is TGTGCCAGTAGTATCCACAGGGACACTGAAGCTTTCTTT. It specifies CASSIHRDTEAFF.

The rearrangement links TRBV6-5 to TRBJ2-3, with D hard to call. Trimming pared 8 bases from V and 3 bases from J, leaving 12 bases between. The CDR3 totals 13 residues. From germline, CDR1 is MNHEY and CDR2 SVGAGI. The CDR3 sequence is CASGPRITDTQYF. The CDR3 DNA reads as TGTGCCAGCGGCCCGCGGATAACAGATACGCAGTATTTT.